This entry features one T cell receptor (beta chain) sequence. What this receptor recognizes is not known. No clone much larger than this one lies a single base away; base qualities are absent. The data derive from a study of beta chain features in type 1 diabetes (dated by TCRdb to 2017 to 2018). Study-level background: No differences in mean age, gender distribution, total cell number or subset yield were found between patients and healthy donors. Across all samples, approximately 98,000,000 sorted cells were examined, and cell number per subset correlated strongly with RNA yield. In the study, recently diagnosed type 1 diabetes patients and matched healthy donors were compared on the TCRB repertoires of their sorted circulating CD4+ T cell subsets. Regulatory and stem cell-like memory subsets were isolated from only 8 patients and roughly eight healthy donors, whereas naive and central memory subsets came from all 30 or so donors.

The entire amount of isolated RNA was reverse transcribed using the High Capacity cDNA Reverse Transcription Kit, so the sequenced TCRB transcripts were expressed ones. Naive, central memory and regulatory T cell samples underwent deep immunoSEQ sequencing, averaging roughly 3.5 million total reads per sample. Sorted cells were lysed in RLT buffer and RNA was extracted with DNase-treated RNeasy Micro or Mini kits, depending on cell number. Each cell subset was processed separately to prevent cross-contamination, with patient and healthy donor samples processed together. The immunoSEQ multiplex PCR was used to amplify TCRB sequences from cDNA, generating 87-bp fragments that spanned the CDR3 region. The amplicons were sequenced using the Illumina HiSeq platform. From the authors' description of their analysis: PCR bias was corrected computationally using synthetic template baselines, and reads within Hamming distance 2 were collapsed, with unmergeable singletons discarded. Reads were aligned against IMGT to assign V, D and J genes, CDR3 length and insertions or deletions at six rearrangement sites. Within each subset, clonotype counts were normalized to sorted cell number, and only after that were true diversity and Gini coefficients computed with the tcR R package. The overlap coefficient, calculated on TCRB nucleotide sequences, was used to quantify repertoire sharing. As a proxy for the pre-selection repertoire, out-of-frame TCRB sequences from naive cells were analyzed. Imported from immuneACCESS, the table was reduced by TCRdb to in-frame sequences with V and J called. These copies leave out some clones; in studies compared against another copy, an unresolved V gene accounts for under half, and the cause of the remainder is not known. The V and J calls and clone size come from that table; D and trimming were worked out from the DNA. The sample profile shows roughly 730,000 clones; 13% of them were found once. Of the sample, less than 0.025% is held by the ten largest clones.

Broader findings and caveats from the paper: Because the HLA sub-analyses included only small numbers of individuals, any influence of HLA type on TCRB rearrangement was left unresolved. A moderate but significant shortening of TCRB CDR3 length was observed in type 1 diabetes patients in all four CD4+ subsets. PCR may preferentially amplify shorter templates, but because patient and control samples were amplified and corrected together, any resulting skew would affect both groups equally. At VDJ recombination sites, patients with type 1 diabetes made fewer insertions and deleted more nucleotides, a pattern implying thymic rearrangement abnormalities. Naive, central memory and regulatory TCRB repertoires appeared to be more alike among patients than among healthy donors. Sequencing cDNA rather than genomic DNA could over-represent highly expressing activated cells, although activation and CD3 levels did not differ between groups.

Each donor gave one peripheral blood draw, averaging roughly 0.11 L, which was collected into heparinised tubes. A BD FACSAria II was used to sort naive, central memory, regulatory and stem cell-like memory CD4+ T cells with a panel that included CD45RO, CCR7, CD25, CD127, CD95 and CD27. A purity above 95% was achieved for all sorted populations. Right away, PBMCs were isolated by Lymphoprep density gradient centrifugation and were stained directly, with no culture step. Samples were stained and sorted in pairs, with one healthy donor and one patient per experiment, so that batch effects were minimized. The CDR3, cysteine through phenylalanine, is 13 amino acids long. Here the CDR3 DNA is all that survives: 39 bases in frame from base 1. The germline ends are 10 bases apart after V is trimmed by 3 bases and J by 5 bases. From the germline V gene, CDR1 is MRHNA and CDR2 is SNTAGT.

This clonotype originated in a man aged 18 to 29 with type 1 diabetes. The sequenced sample consisted of naive CD4+ T cells from blood. In the paper's terms, the cell subset or site label means: true naive CD4+ T cells. The chain was built from TRBV6-4 and TRBJ1-2; the best D guess is TRBD1, with 6 bases matching. The CDR3 region reads CASSETGPYGYTF. The DNA sequence follows: TGTGCCAGCAGTGAAACAGGGCCGTATGGCTACACCTTC.